These 5 T cell receptor beta chains were all obtained from the same sample, sequenced in a study of Ad26.COV2.S vaccination and SARS-CoV-2 variants. Sequenced by immunoSEQ multiplex PCR; TCRdb stores in-frame clones only, minus some. This sample carries around 170,000 clones, approximately 88% of them seen once, and the ten largest clones take approximately 6%. This material consisted of peripheral blood, taken after recovery from COVID-19. The source of these receptors is a human donor who had recovered from COVID-19.

The chain uses TRBV3-1 (or the pseudogene TRBV3-2) and TRBJ2-1; 7 bases are a match to TRBD1. The CDR3 extends over 15 amino acids. V shed 4 bases, J shed 5 bases, and the junction held 8 bases outside the gene matches. Germline assignment: CDR1 LGHDT and CDR2 YNNKEL (reference sequence). The CDR3 reads CASSPTGRTDNEQFF. The CDR3 DNA sequence: TGTGCCAGCAGCCCGACAGGGCGGACCGACAATGAGCAGTTCTTC.

The chain uses TRBV24-1 and TRBJ2-7; tentative D call: TRBD1 (8 bases). The ends were cut back, 3 bases at V and 5 bases at J, with 16 bases in the middle. The CDR3 covers 15 residues. CDR1 and CDR2 (germline): KGHDR, SFDVKD. The CDR3: CATSDTRTGRDEQYF. As DNA, the CDR3 is TGTGCCACCAGTGATACCCGGACAGGGAGGGACGAGCAGTACTTC.

This clone was counted a few times. J is TRBJ2-7 and V is TRBV20-1; TRBD2 matches 11 bases. With 3 bases clipped from V and 9 bases from J, the junction kept 13 bases outside the gene matches. The CDR3 runs to 15 residues. In germline, CDR1 is DFQATT, CDR2 SNEGSKA (reference sequence). The CDR3 DNA sequence: TGCAGTGCTAGTGCCCTTAGCGGGAGGGCCCCCGGGCAGTACTTC. It is translated as CSASALSGRAPGQYF.

The genes are TRBV9 and TRBJ2-1, with unresolved D. Looked up from germline, CDR1 is SGDLS and CDR2 is YYNGEE. CDR3 length equals 15 residues. Trimming shortened V by 3 bases and J by 0 bases, and 10 bases separated the two germline ends. CDR3 nucleotide sequence: TGTGCCAGCAGCGACTGGGGAACCTCCTACAATGAGCAGTTCTTC. This translates into CASSDWGTSYNEQFF.

The genes are TRBV6-5 and TRBJ2-5; TRBD1 aligns across 7 bases. The germline CDR1 and CDR2 sequences are MNHEY and SVGAGI. This CDR3 is built from 13 residues. The V gene end was trimmed by 4 bases and the J gene end by 6 bases; junction bases not matched to a gene: 5. DNA of the CDR3: TGTGCCAGCAGTTTTGACAGGGAGCAGACCCAGTACTTC. It codes for CASSFDREQTQYF.